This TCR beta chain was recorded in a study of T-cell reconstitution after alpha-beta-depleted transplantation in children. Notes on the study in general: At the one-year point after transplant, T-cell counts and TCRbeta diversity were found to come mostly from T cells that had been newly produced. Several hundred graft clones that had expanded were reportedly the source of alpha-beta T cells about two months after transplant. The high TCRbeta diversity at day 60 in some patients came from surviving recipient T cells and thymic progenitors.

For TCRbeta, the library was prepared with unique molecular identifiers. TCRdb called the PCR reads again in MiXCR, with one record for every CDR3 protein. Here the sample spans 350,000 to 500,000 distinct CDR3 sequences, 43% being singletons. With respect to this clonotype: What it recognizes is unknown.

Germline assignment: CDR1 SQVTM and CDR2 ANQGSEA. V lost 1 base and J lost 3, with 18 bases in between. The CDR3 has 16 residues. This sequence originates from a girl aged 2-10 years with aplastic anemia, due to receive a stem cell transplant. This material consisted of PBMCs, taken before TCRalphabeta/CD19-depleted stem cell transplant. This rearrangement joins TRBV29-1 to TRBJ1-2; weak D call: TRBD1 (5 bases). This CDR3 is CSVEVISRVEYYGYTF. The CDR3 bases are TGCAGCGTTGAAGTAATTTCCAGGGTAGAGTACTATGGCTACACCTTC.